The 7 T cell receptor beta chains in this list originate from one sample, sequenced in a study of cytomegalovirus exposure and HLA in healthy donors. This PCR relied on a set of 60 Vbeta primers and 13 Jbeta primers. Sequencing was performed with immunoSEQ multiplex PCR; in TCRdb, only in-frame clones are kept and a portion is missing. This table has about 76,000 clones, 75% to 85% appearing once. The sequenced sample consisted of PBMCs. The receptors shown here come from a woman aged 25 to 39 in good health and CMV-seronegative.

The chain joins TRBV5-6 to TRBJ1-2; TRBD1 matches 9 bases. Germline CDR1 reads SGHDT; CDR2 reads YYEEEE. CDR3 length: 14 amino acids. The V and J ends lost 1 base and 9 bases, in that order; junction bases with no gene match: 7. The CDR3 bases are TGTGCCAGCAGCTTGTGGGACAGGGTATGGAGCTACACCTTC. Translated: CASSLWDRVWSYTF. The full variable domain, with the rest looked up from reference TRBV5-6 and TRBJ1-2, is DAGVTQSPTHLIKTRGQQVTLRCSPKSGHDTVSWYQQALGQGPQFIFQYYEEEERQRGNFPDRFSGHQFPNYSSELNVNALLLGDSALYLCASSLWDRVWSYTFGSGTRLTVV.

The chain combines TRBV7-3 with TRBJ2-3; 8 nucleotides agree with TRBD2. CDR1 and CDR2 (germline): SGHTA, FQGTGA. The ends lost 4 bases at V and 1 base at J; junction bases unmatched: 7. The CDR3 runs to 16 residues. CDR3 protein: CASSSRAGGGTDTQYF. CDR3 coding DNA: TGTGCCAGCAGCTCCCGGGCGGGAGGTGGCACAGATACGCAGTATTTT.

The V call is TRBV28, the J call TRBJ1-5, with D possibly being TRBD1 (5 bases). Germline V gene lookup returns CDR1 MDHEN and CDR2 SYDVKM. There are 13 residues in the CDR3. The V and J ends lost 5 bases and 4 bases respectively, with 9 bases between them. The CDR3 DNA reads TGTGCCAGCAGTCCAGGGTGGAATCAGCCCCAGCATTTT. Its translation is CASSPGWNQPQHF.

The rearrangement links TRBV9 to TRBJ1-1, with D possibly TRBD1 on 5 matching bases. Trimming removed 1 base from V and 1 base from J, with 5 bases in between. CDR3 size: 13 residues. CDR1 is SGDLS, CDR2 YYNGEE, per germline. The CDR3 DNA is TGTGCCAGCAGCGTACAGGGGAACACTGAAGCTTTCTTT. This codes for CASSVQGNTEAFF.

The table lists this clone with a count of one. The chain employs TRBV10-2 and TRBJ2-7; no reliable D call. Germline V gene data show CDR1 as WSHSY and CDR2 as SAAADI. The CDR3 has 14 amino acids. V gave up 4 bases and J gave up 2 bases, with 12 bases separating them. The CDR3 sequence: CASSGARFTYEQYF. The CDR3 nucleotides are TGCGCCAGCAGTGGAGCGAGGTTCACCTACGAGCAGTACTTC.

About this clone: The junction departs from the called germline gene at one end, perhaps through a read error. The rearrangement uses TRBV7-9 and TRBJ1-5, with 7 bases aligning to TRBD1. CDR1 and CDR2 from the germline V gene are SEHNR and FQNEAQ (reference sequence). This CDR3 comprises 15 residues. CDR3 coding DNA: TGTGCCAGCAGTCCCGACAGGGTTAGCAATCAGTCCCAGCATTTT. Translation gives CASSPDRVSNQSQHF.

This chain links TRBV4-3 with TRBJ2-1, with 8 nucleotides matching TRBD1. This CDR3 spans 21 amino acids. Germline V gives CDR1 LGHNA, CDR2 YSLEER. The V gene end was trimmed by 0 bases and the J gene end by 2 bases; junction bases not matched to a gene: 18. For the CDR3, the DNA is TGCGCCAGCAGCCAAGATGTAGTATTTGACAGGGGAACAGAGGCCTACAATGAGCAGTTCTTC. Protein sequence: CASSQDVVFDRGTEAYNEQFF.